This T cell receptor beta chain was profiled in a study of shared clonotypes between healthy human individuals (dated by TCRdb to the early 2020s). Turning to the overall study: The cohort comprised a couple of women and three men aged 18 to 49 years. Per donor, three plates each were used for CD4 naive and CD4 memory, two for CD8 naive, and one for CD8 memory. The study deeply sequenced blood TCR repertoires of about five healthy adults to estimate repertoire size and the extent of clonotype sharing between individuals. To increase sequencing depth and limit assay-specific biases, different laboratories used diverse techniques to prepare libraries and sequence TCR repertoires. Leukapheresis yielded between about 0.94 and 10 billion PBMCs per donor.

Paper-wide results and their limitations: Higher generation probabilities were observed for clonotypes shared by all four sorted-subset donors than for non-shared clonotypes. Even with the large sequencing depth, rarefaction of the sorted-subset datasets indicated that sequencing was incomplete. The genetic and exposure-history diversity represented was limited by the small number of donors. Based on pairwise subsampling, the degree of clonotype sharing among donors was expected to be affected by sequencing depth. Only blood was sampled, and tissue TCR repertoires likely differ from those in blood. Naive subsets generally had larger estimated clonotype richness than memory subsets. Sharing across several donors was observed for approximately 5% of naive CD4, 3.5% of naive CD8, over 2% of memory CD4, and less than 0.45% of memory CD8 clonotypes.

The V end loses 3 bases and the J end loses 3 bases, and a stretch of 8 bases separates them. The CDR3 contains 13 residues, cysteine and phenylalanine counted. The DNA shown is the 39-base CDR3, in frame from base 1. Comment on this clone: This receptor's antigen is unknown. No much larger clone exists at a distance of one base, and base qualities are not known.

Using the deep immunoSEQ assay, TCR CDR3 regions were amplified from genomic DNA by multiplex PCR. Extracted genomic DNA from each cell subset was spread evenly across all wells of several immunoSEQ 96-well plates, with each plate serving as a replicate. For sorted subsets, around 0.2 ug of genomic DNA, equivalent to about 30,000 T cell genomes, went into each replicate PCR. Purified libraries were measured with a Qubit 3.0 fluorometer, size-checked on a Bioanalyzer 2100, and measured again with the KAPA Library Quantification kit. A separate single-read 150-cycle Illumina NextSeq 550 flow cell was used to sequence each immunoSEQ 96-well plate. The paper's processing steps were these. Because only junctional sequences without quality scores were contained in the immunoSEQ output, filtering matching that applied to full-length reads could not be performed. To assign V/J genes and CDR3, sequences were annotated using PyIR, a Python wrapper for IgBLAST v1.9, with IMGT germline references. Reads with weak V/J assignments (E-value above 1e-6), missing CDR3, stop codons, out-of-frame junctions, or ambiguous translated residues were removed. V3J clonotypes were defined as sequences sharing an identical inferred V gene, J gene, and CDR3 amino acid sequence. Percentage overlap between repertoires was calculated by dividing the number of shared unique clonotypes by the size of the smaller repertoire. RTK rarefaction, the Chao1 estimator, and Recon v2.1 estimates of unobserved clonotypes were used to assess repertoire richness. For all TCRbeta clonotypes obtained by the gDNA method from a handful of donors, generation probabilities were computed with OLGA. Drawn from immuneACCESS, this table holds only the in-frame rearrangements with V and J called that TCRdb kept. Clones are partly lost; checked studies trace under half to an unresolved V gene and leave the rest unexplained. That table is the source of V, J and clone size, and D and trimming were worked out from the DNA. A total of roughly 2.5 million clones appear in this sample, 85% to 95% of them only once. The top ten clonotypes cover 0.14% of the sample.

The donors were healthy, HIV-negative adults who had no recently reported acute infections or vaccinations. Only Caucasian adults living in Nashville, Tennessee, USA were represented among the donors. CD4+ T cells were enriched by magnetic negative selection; naive cells were then positively selected on CD45RA, and the negative fraction formed the memory subset. Blood was obtained by leukapheresis, after which PBMCs were separated by Ficoll-Histopaque density gradient centrifugation and cryopreserved in liquid nitrogen vapor phase. Analytical flow cytometry was used to check the purity and quantity of each magnetically sorted T cell population. From each sorted fraction, genomic DNA was isolated and quantified by UV absorbance on a Nanodrop 2000c.

The sequence was obtained from a man between 18 and 35 years old in good health. The rearrangement joined TRBV23-1 to TRBJ1-1, with the D segment identity uncertain. TRBV23-1 is marked as an open reading frame, function uncertain. Sample: naive CD4+ T cells sorted from blood. Sample cell subset or site, as interpreted from the label and publication: CD45RA+ positively selected. In nucleotides, the sequence is TGCGCCAGCAGTCACCGTGACTACACTGAAGCTTTCTTT. Translated, this gives CASSHRDYTEAFF.